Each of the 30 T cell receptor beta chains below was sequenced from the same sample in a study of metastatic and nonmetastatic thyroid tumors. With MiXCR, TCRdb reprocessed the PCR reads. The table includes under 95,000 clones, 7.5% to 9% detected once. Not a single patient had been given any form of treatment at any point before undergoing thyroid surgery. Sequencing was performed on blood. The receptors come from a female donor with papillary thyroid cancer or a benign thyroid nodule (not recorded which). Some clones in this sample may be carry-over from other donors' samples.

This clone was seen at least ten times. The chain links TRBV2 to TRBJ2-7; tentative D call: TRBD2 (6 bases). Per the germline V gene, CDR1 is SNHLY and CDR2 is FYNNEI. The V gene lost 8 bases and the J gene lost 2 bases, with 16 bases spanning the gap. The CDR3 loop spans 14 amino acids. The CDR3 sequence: CASQWRDSAYEQYF. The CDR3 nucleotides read TGTGCCAGCCAGTGGAGGGACTCAGCCTACGAGCAGTACTTC.

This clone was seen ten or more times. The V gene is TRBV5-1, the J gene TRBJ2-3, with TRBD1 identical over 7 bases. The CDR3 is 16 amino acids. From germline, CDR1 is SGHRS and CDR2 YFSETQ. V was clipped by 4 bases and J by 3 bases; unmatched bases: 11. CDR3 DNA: TGCGCCAGCAGCCCACCAACAGGGGCGGGTACAGATACGCAGTATTTT. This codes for CASSPPTGAGTDTQYF.

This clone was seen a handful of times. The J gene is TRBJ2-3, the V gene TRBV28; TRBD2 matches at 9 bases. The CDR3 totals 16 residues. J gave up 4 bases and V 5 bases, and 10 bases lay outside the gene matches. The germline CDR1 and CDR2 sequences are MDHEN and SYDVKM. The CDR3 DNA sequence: TGTGCCAGCAGTCCCATAGCGGGAGCGGCCGCAGATACGCAGTATTTT. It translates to CASSPIAGAAADTQYF.

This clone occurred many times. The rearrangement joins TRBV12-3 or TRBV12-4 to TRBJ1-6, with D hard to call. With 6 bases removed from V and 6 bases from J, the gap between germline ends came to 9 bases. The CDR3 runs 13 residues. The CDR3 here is CASRAGANSPLHF. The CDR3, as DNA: TGTGCCAGCAGGGCAGGAGCTAATTCACCCCTCCACTTT.

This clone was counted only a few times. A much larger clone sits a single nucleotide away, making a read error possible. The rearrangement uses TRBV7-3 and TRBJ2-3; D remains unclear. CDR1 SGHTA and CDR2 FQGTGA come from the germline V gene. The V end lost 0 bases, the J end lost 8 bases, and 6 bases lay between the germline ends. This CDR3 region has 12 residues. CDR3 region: CASSLTDGTQYF. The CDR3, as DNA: TGTGCCAGCAGCTTAACCGACGGTACGCAGTATTTT.

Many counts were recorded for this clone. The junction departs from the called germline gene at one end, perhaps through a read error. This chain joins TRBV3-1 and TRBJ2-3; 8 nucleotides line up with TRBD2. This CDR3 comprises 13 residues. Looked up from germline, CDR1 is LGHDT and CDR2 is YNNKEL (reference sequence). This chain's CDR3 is CASSHPTGLGLHF. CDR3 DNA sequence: TGTGCCAGCAGCCACCCGACGGGACTAGGCCTCCATTTT.

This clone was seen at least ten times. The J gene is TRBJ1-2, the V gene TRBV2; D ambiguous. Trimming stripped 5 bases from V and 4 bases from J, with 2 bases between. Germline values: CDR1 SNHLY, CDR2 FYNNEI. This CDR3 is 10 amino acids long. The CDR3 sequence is CASSSYGYTF. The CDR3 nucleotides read TGTGCCAGCAGTAGCTATGGCTACACCTTC.

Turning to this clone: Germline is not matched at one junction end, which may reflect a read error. CDR3 sequence (DNA): TGTGCCAGCAGCTACGGCGAGGGGGAGACCGAGTACTTC. This sequence encodes CASSYGEGETEYF. This chain uses TRBV7-2 with TRBJ2-5, with D tentatively TRBD1 (6 bases). In germline, CDR1 is SGHTA, CDR2 FQGNSA. The CDR3 covers 13 residues.

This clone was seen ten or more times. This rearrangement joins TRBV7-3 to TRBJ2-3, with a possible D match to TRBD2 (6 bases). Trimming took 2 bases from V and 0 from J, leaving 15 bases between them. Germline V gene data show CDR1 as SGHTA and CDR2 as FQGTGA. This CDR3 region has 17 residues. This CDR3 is CASSLGWRGGSTDTQYF. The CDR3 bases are TGTGCCAGCAGCTTAGGGTGGAGGGGCGGTAGCACAGATACGCAGTATTTT.

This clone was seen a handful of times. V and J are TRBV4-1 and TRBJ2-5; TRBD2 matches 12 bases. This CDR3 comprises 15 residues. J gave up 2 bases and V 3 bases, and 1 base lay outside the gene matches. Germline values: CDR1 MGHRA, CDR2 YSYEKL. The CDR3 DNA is TGCGCCAGCAGCCAGACTAGCGGGGGTCAAGAGACCCAGTACTTC. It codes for CASSQTSGGQETQYF.

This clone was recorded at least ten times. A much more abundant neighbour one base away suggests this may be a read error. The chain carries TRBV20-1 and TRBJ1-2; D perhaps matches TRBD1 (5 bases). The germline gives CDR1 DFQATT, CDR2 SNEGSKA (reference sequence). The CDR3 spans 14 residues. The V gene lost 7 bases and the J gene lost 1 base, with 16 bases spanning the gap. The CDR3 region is CSEGPGTGNYGYTF. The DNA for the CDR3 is TGCAGTGAAGGGCCAGGGACGGGTAACTATGGCTACACCTTC.

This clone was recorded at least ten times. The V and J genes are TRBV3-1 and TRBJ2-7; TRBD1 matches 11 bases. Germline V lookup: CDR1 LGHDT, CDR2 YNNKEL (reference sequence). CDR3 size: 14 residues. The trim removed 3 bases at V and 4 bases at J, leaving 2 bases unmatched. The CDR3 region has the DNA TGTGCCAGCAGCCACGGACAGGGGGCATACGAGCAGTACTTC. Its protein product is CASSHGQGAYEQYF.

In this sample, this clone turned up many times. CDR3 in DNA: TGTGCCAGCAGCTTGGGCGGACAGGGAAAACTGGGGGCCAACGTCCTGACTTTC. Its protein product is CASSLGGQGKLGANVLTF. The rearrangement uses TRBV5-6 and TRBJ2-6; 8 bases are shared with TRBD1. CDR1 and CDR2 (germline): SGHDT, YYEEEE. The V gene end was trimmed by 0 bases and the J gene end by 4 bases; junction bases not matched to a gene: 9. The CDR3 extends over 18 amino acids.

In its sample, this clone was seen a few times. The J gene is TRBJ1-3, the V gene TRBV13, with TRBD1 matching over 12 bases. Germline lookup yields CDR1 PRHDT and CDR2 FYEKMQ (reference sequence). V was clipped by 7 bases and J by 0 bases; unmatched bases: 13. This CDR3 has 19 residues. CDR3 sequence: CASTSGTGGYESSGNTIYF. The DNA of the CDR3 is TGTGCCAGCACCTCCGGGACAGGGGGCTACGAGAGCTCTGGAAACACCATATATTTT.

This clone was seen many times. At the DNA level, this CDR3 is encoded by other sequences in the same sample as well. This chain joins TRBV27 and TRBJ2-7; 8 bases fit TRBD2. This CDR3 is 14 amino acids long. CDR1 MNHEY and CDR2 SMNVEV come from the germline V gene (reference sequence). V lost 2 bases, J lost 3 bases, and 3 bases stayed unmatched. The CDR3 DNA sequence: TGTGCCAGCAGTTTACGCGGGGGGTACTACGAGCAGTACTTC. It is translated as CASSLRGGYYEQYF.

CDR3 nucleotides: TGTGCCAGTAGTGCAAGGGGTCCTTACAATGAGCAGTTCTTC. Its protein product is CASSARGPYNEQFF. The chain employs TRBV19 and TRBJ2-1; tentatively, D is TRBD1 (5 bases). The CDR3 length is 14 residues. From germline, CDR1 is LNHDA and CDR2 SQIVND (reference sequence). The V end was cut by 5 bases, the J end by 4 bases, with 12 bases between.

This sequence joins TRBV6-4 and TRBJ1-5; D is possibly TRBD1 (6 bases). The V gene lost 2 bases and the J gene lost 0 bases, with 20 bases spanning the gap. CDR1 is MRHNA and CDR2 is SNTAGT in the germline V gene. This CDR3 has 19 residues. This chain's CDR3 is CASSDARTETHYSNQPQHF. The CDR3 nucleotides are TGTGCCAGCAGTGACGCTAGGACAGAAACTCATTATAGCAATCAGCCCCAGCATTTT.

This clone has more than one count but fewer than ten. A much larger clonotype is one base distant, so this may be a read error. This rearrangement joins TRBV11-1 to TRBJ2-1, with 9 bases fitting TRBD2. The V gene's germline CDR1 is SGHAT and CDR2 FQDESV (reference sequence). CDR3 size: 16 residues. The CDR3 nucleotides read TGTGCCTGCAGCTTAGCGTTAGCGGGGGCCTACAATGAGCAGTTCTTC. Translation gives CACSLALAGAYNEQFF.

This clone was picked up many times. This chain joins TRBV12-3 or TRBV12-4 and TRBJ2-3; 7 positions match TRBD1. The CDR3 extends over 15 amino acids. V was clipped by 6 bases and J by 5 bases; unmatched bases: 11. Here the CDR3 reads CASSSSLRTGDTQYF. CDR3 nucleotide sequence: TGTGCCAGCAGCTCATCGCTGAGGACAGGAGATACGCAGTATTTT.

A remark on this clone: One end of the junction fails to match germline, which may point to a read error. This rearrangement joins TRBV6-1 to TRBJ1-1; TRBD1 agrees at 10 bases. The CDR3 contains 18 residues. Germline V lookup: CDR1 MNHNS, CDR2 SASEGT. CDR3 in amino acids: CVSSARPGQGSGNTEAFF. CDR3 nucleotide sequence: TGTGTCAGCAGTGCTAGACCGGGACAGGGGTCCGGAAACACTGAAGCTTTCTTT.

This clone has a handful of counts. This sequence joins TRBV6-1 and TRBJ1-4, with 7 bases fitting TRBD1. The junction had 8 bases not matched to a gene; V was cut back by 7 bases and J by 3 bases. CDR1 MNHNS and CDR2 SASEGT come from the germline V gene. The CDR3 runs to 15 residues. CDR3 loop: CASILGGSANEKLFF. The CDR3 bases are TGTGCCAGCATTCTAGGGGGCAGCGCTAATGAAAAACTGTTTTTT.

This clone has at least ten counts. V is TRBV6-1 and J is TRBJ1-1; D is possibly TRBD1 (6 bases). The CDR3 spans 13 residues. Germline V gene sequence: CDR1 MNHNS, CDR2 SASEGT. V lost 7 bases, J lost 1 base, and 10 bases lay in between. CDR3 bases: TGTGCCAGCAACTACAGGGAGAACACTGAAGCTTTCTTT. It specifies CASNYRENTEAFF.

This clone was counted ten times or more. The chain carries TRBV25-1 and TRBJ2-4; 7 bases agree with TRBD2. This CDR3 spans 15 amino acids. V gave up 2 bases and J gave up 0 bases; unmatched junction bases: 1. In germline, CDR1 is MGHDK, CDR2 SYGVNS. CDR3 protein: CASSEAGVAKNIQYF. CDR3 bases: TGTGCCAGCAGTGAAGCGGGGGTAGCCAAAAACATTCAGTACTTC.

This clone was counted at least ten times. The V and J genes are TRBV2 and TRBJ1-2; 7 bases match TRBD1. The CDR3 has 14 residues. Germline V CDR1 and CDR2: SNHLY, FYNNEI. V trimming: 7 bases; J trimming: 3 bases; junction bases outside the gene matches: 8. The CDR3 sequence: CASIRTGEDYGYTF. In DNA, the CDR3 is TGTGCCAGCATCCGAACAGGGGAAGACTATGGCTACACCTTC.

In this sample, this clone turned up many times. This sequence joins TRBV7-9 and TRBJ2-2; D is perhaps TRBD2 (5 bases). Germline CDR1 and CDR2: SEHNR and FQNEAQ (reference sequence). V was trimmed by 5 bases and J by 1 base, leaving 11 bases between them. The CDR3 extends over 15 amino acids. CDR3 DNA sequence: TGTGCCAGCAGCCAAGGTCGGGGGAACACCGGGGAGCTGTTTTTT. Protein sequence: CASSQGRGNTGELFF.

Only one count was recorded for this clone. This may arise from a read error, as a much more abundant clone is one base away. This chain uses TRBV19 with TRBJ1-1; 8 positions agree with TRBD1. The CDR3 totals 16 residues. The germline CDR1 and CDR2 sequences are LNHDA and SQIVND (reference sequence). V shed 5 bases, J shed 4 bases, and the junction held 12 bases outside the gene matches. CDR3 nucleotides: TGTGCCAGTAGTCCTCTTCCACAGGGGGTGATCACTGAAGCTTTCTTT. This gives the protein CASSPLPQGVITEAFF.

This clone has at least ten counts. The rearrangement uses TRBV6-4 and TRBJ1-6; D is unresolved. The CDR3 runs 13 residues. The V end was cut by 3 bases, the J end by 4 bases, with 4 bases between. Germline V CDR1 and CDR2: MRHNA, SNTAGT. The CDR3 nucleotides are TGTGCCAGCAGTGAGGGGTATAATTCACCCCTCCACTTT. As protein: CASSEGYNSPLHF.

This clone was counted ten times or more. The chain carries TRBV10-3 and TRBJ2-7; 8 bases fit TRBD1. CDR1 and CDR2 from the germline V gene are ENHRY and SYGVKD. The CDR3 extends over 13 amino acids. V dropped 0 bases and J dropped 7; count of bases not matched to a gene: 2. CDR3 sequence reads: CAISESDRAEQYF. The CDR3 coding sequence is TGTGCCATCAGTGAGTCGGACAGGGCGGAGCAGTACTTC.

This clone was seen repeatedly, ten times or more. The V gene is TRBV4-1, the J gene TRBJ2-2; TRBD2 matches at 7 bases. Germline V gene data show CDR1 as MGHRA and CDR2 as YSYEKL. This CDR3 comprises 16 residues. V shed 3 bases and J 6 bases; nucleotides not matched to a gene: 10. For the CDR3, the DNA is TGCGCCAGCAGCCACGGTCGCGGGGGAGTGTCCGGGGAGCTGTTTTTT. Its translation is CASSHGRGGVSGELFF.

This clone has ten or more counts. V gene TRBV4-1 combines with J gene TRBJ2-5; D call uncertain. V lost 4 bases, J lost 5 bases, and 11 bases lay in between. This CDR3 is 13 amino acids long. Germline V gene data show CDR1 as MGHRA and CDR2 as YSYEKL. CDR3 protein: CASSPQIRETQYF. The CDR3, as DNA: TGCGCCAGCAGCCCTCAGATTAGGGAGACCCAGTACTTC.